What follows are 16 T cell receptor beta chains derived from one specimen sequenced in a study of T cell responses to AZD1222 COVID-19 vaccine. The assay was immunoSEQ multiplex PCR, and TCRdb's table has in-frame clones only and misses some. The sample contains about 110,000 clones, about 80% of which appear only once. The specimen was peripheral blood, collected on day 0 of AZD1222 vaccination. These receptor sequences come from an adult in good health.

V and J are TRBV5-4 and TRBJ1-4, with 7 nucleotides matching TRBD1. With 3 bases clipped from V and 4 bases from J, the junction kept 9 bases outside the gene matches. The germline V gene encodes CDR1 SGHNT and CDR2 YYREEE (reference sequence). The CDR3 sequence is 16 residues long. The CDR3 nucleotides read TGTGCCAGCAGCTCGCGACTGGACAGGCGTAATGAAAAACTGTTTTTT. It yields the protein CASSSRLDRRNEKLFF.

The CDR3 loop is CASSLSTDTQYF. The CDR3 bases are TGTGCCAGCAGTCTGAGCACAGATACGCAGTATTTT. V usage is TRBV28 and J usage is TRBJ2-3; D uncertain. V was trimmed by 5 bases and J by 0 bases, leaving 3 bases between them. The CDR3 covers 12 residues. Germline V gene sequence: CDR1 MDHEN, CDR2 SYDVKM.

J is TRBJ1-1 and V is TRBV4-2, with a tentative D call TRBD1 (5 bases). Germline values: CDR1 LGHNA, CDR2 YNFKEQ. Between the trimmed V and J ends, which lost 1 base and 10 bases, there was a span of 16 bases. This CDR3 contains 14 residues. The CDR3 spells CASSQVRVGAPAFF. In nucleotides, the CDR3 is TGTGCCAGCAGCCAAGTACGCGTCGGGGCTCCAGCTTTCTTT.

The CDR3 protein is CASSPSDGEKLFF. The CDR3 nucleotides are TGCGCCAGCAGCCCGTCTGACGGCGAAAAACTGTTTTTT. This chain connects TRBV5-1 to TRBJ1-4; D unclear. CDR1 and CDR2 from the germline V gene are SGHRS and YFSETQ. The CDR3 runs 13 residues. V was cut by 4 bases and J by 8 bases, with 12 bases left in between.

The DNA for the CDR3 is TGTGCCAGCAGTCTGGGCAGGGAAGAGACCCAGTACTTC. This codes for CASSLGREETQYF. This chain links TRBV2 with TRBJ2-5; a possible D gene is TRBD1 (5 bases). The CDR3 consists of 13 residues. From germline, CDR1 is SNHLY and CDR2 FYNNEI. Trimming removed 5 bases at V and 3 bases at J, with 10 bases between.

V usage is TRBV19 and J usage is TRBJ2-3; TRBD2 agrees at 15 bases. The CDR3 is 18 amino acids. Trimming took 5 bases from V and 1 from J; bases not matched to a gene: 7. The germline gives CDR1 LNHDA, CDR2 SQIVND (reference sequence). The CDR3 nucleotides are TGTGCCAGTAGTCCCGGACTAGCGGGGGGGCTTCGCACAGATACGCAGTATTTT. It encodes CASSPGLAGGLRTDTQYF.

This chain uses TRBV19 with TRBJ1-2, with D uncertain. Trimming removed 0 bases at V and 5 bases at J, with 10 bases between. CDR3 length equals 14 residues. Germline lookup yields CDR1 LNHDA and CDR2 SQIVND (reference sequence). CDR3 nucleotide sequence: TGTGCCAGTAGTATAGAAGCAGGTTCTTATGGCTACACCTTC. This codes for CASSIEAGSYGYTF. The entire variable domain, with the rest obtained from reference TRBV19 and TRBJ1-2, is as follows: DGGITQSPKYLFRKEGQNVTLSCEQNLNHDAMYWYRQDPGQGLRLIYYSQIVNDFQKGDIAEGYSVSREKKESFPLTVTSAQKNPTAFYLCASSIEAGSYGYTFGSGTRLTVV.

V and J are TRBV12-3 or TRBV12-4 and TRBJ1-2, with TRBD1 matching 7 bases. There are 13 residues in the CDR3. The V gene end was trimmed by 6 bases and the J gene end by 8 bases; junction bases not matched to a gene: 9. CDR3 region: CASSRLQGTGYTF. Written as DNA, the CDR3 is TGTGCCAGCAGCCGTCTACAGGGGACGGGCTACACCTTC.

CDR3 residues: CASSQTGVGLRKLFF. The CDR3, as DNA: TGTGCCAGCAGCCAGACAGGGGTCGGATTAAGAAAACTGTTTTTT. This chain joins TRBV7-9 and TRBJ1-4; 8 bases align to TRBD1. V lost 5 bases, J lost 10 bases, and 12 bases stayed unmatched. The CDR3 has 15 amino acids. Per the germline V gene, CDR1 is SEHNR and CDR2 is FQNEAQ (reference sequence).

The V and J genes are TRBV7-2 and TRBJ2-1; D not certain. V was trimmed by 3 bases and J by 7 bases, leaving 13 bases between them. CDR1 and CDR2 from the germline V gene are SGHTA and FQGNSA. This CDR3 contains 14 residues. CDR3 sequence: CASSFRNPRNEQFF. In DNA form, the CDR3 reads TGTGCCAGCAGCTTCCGAAACCCAAGGAATGAGCAGTTCTTC.

This clone was found once. The rearrangement uses TRBV28 and TRBJ2-3; D not resolved. Trimming stripped 4 bases from V and 2 bases from J, with 7 bases between. This CDR3 region has 13 residues. Germline loops: CDR1 MDHEN, CDR2 SYDVKM. The chain's CDR3 is CASSSRPTDTQYF. CDR3 sequence (DNA): TGTGCCAGCAGTTCCCGACCCACAGATACGCAGTATTTT. Variable domain in full (rest from reference TRBV28 and TRBJ2-3): DVKVTQSSRYLVKRTGEKVFLECVQDMDHENMFWYRQDPGLGLRLIYFSYDVKMKEKGDIPEGYSVSREKKERFSLILESASTNQTSMYLCASSSRPTDTQYFGPGTRLTVL.

The CDR3 nucleotides read TGTGCCAGCAGCCCTCTTTCGGGGGGAAGTGGTGAAAAACTGTTTTTT. It is translated as CASSPLSGGSGEKLFF. The rearrangement uses TRBV7-9 and TRBJ1-4, with D tentatively TRBD1 (5 bases). Trimming cost V 5 bases and J 7 bases, with 20 bases left between them. Germline V gene sequence: CDR1 SEHNR, CDR2 FQNEAQ (reference sequence). CDR3 length: 16 residues.

This clone has just a few counts. The chain links TRBV29-1 to TRBJ2-7; D is unclear. Germline V gene sequence: CDR1 SQVTM, CDR2 ANQGSEA. V gave up 4 bases and J gave up 3 bases, with 7 bases separating them. CDR3 length: 11 amino acids. The CDR3 sequence: CSVGQNYEQYF. The CDR3 bases are TGCAGCGTTGGGCAGAACTACGAGCAGTACTTC.

J is TRBJ1-1 and V is TRBV30, with unresolved D. Per the germline V gene, CDR1 is GTSNPN and CDR2 is SVGIG (reference sequence). The CDR3 extends over 12 amino acids. V lost 1 base to trimming and J lost 1 base, with 4 bases between them. The CDR3 is CAWSGSNTEAFF. The CDR3 DNA reads TGTGCCTGGAGTGGATCGAACACTGAAGCTTTCTTT.

The CDR3 DNA reads TGTGCCAGCAGCTTGGCCTCGATACGGTCCCGTGGCTACACCTTC. Translated, it gives CASSLASIRSRGYTF. The gene calls are TRBV5-6 and TRBJ1-2; no reliable D call. The germline CDR1 and CDR2 sequences are SGHDT and YYEEEE. Trimming took off 0 bases at V and 7 bases at J, with 16 bases between the two ends. The length of the CDR3 is 15 residues.

This chain joins TRBV3-1 (or the pseudogene TRBV3-2) and TRBJ1-2; maybe TRBD1 (5 bases). Germline V gene sequence: CDR1 LGHDT, CDR2 YNNKEL (reference sequence). V lost 1 base to trimming and J lost 7 bases, with 10 bases between them. The CDR3 covers 13 residues. The CDR3 region has the DNA TGTGCCAGCAGCCAAGTCCGGGGGGGTGGCTACACCTTC. This encodes CASSQVRGGGYTF.